A single sample is the source of the 19 T cell receptor beta chains below, sequenced in a study of T cells in localized non-small cell lung cancer. Data came from immunoSEQ multiplex PCR; TCRdb stores just in-frame clones and leaves some out. The table shows tens of thousands of clones, with about 90% occurring only once. The sample in question was peripheral blood, obtained before any cancer treatment. The source of these receptors is a man aged 40-75 years with stage I squamous cell lung carcinoma.

CDR3 amino acids: CASSPPTRVDNQPQHF. The DNA of the CDR3 is TGTGCCAGCAGTCCCCCCACGAGGGTAGACAATCAGCCCCAGCATTTT. The V call is TRBV28, the J call TRBJ1-5; D is unclear. The CDR3 runs 16 residues. Germline CDR1 reads MDHEN; CDR2 reads SYDVKM. V was pared by 5 bases and J by 3 bases, with 17 bases between.

The chain recombines TRBV27 with TRBJ2-7; 7 bases fit TRBD2. This CDR3 has 16 amino acids. J lost 1 base, V lost 5 bases, and 11 bases had no gene match. Germline CDR1 MNHEY, CDR2 SMNVEV (reference sequence). The DNA of the CDR3 is TGTGCCAGCAGTCTAGAACCGGGACTACCATCCTACGAGCAGTACTTC. Its protein product is CASSLEPGLPSYEQYF.

The V gene is TRBV28, the J gene TRBJ1-2; 7 bases are a match to TRBD1. Trimming cost V 2 bases and J 1 base; bases outside gene matches: 4. Germline V gene sequence: CDR1 MDHEN, CDR2 SYDVKM. The length of the CDR3 is 15 residues. The CDR3 protein is CASSLAGGGNYGYTF. In nucleotides, the CDR3 is TGTGCCAGCAGTTTAGCAGGGGGAGGTAACTATGGCTACACCTTC.

In its sample, this clone was seen a few times. The rearrangement joins TRBV7-9 to TRBJ1-1; D not resolved. This CDR3 contains 15 residues. CDR1 is SEHNR, CDR2 FQNEAQ, per germline (reference sequence). V was shortened by 4 bases and J by 1 base, with 13 bases between the two germline ends. DNA of the CDR3: TGTGCCAGCAGCTCCTCTGCAGCGGGGAACACTGAAGCTTTCTTT. It specifies CASSSSAAGNTEAFF.

The chain has TRBV19 and TRBJ2-3, with 10 bases fitting TRBD1. This CDR3 has 14 amino acids. The V gene end was trimmed by 5 bases and the J gene end by 9 bases; junction bases not matched to a gene: 8. Germline values: CDR1 LNHDA, CDR2 SQIVND (reference sequence). The CDR3 reads CASSPRDRGITQYF. CDR3 sequence (DNA): TGTGCCAGTAGTCCCCGGGACAGGGGCATAACGCAGTATTTT.

CDR3 DNA sequence: TGTGCCAGCAGTTGGGGCGGGAACACCATATATTTT. This codes for CASSWGGNTIYF. The V and J genes are TRBV28 and TRBJ1-3, with D maybe TRBD1 (5 bases). V shed 4 bases and J shed 7 bases, with 8 bases lying between them. CDR3 length equals 12 residues. The germline gives CDR1 MDHEN, CDR2 SYDVKM.

The chain joins TRBV4-3 to TRBJ2-1; D remains ambiguous. This CDR3 has 15 amino acids. CDR1 and CDR2 (germline): LGHNA, YSLEER. The V and J ends lost 5 bases and 9 bases respectively, with 20 bases between them. CDR3 nucleotides: TGCGCCAGCAGCTTTCTTTTCGGGTCTAGGAGTGAGCAGTTCTTC. Its protein product is CASSFLFGSRSEQFF.

V is TRBV10-1 and J is TRBJ2-7, with D hard to call. V lost 7 bases and J lost 0, with 10 bases in between. This CDR3 is 13 amino acids long. Germline loops: CDR1 WNHNN, CDR2 SYGVQD (reference sequence). CDR3 DNA: TGCGCCAGCAATGGCCGCTCCTCCTACGAGCAGTACTTC. Its protein product is CASNGRSSYEQYF.

The chain uses TRBV6-4 and TRBJ2-7; D is possibly TRBD2 (5 bases). Germline assignment: CDR1 MRHNA and CDR2 SNTAGT. V shed 5 bases and J shed 3 bases, with 20 bases lying between them. CDR3 length equals 16 residues. CDR3 bases: TGTGCCAGCAGTTACGCGGGCCGAGCGCCCTACTACGAGCAGTACTTC. It specifies CASSYAGRAPYYEQYF.

J is TRBJ1-4 and V is TRBV19; TRBD1 agrees at 8 bases. The V segment lost 5 bases and the J segment 8 bases; nucleotides outside the gene matches: 10. The CDR3 covers 15 residues. CDR1 is LNHDA, CDR2 SQIVND, per germline (reference sequence). The CDR3 coding sequence is TGTGCCAGTAGTGCCAACAGGGGGAGGGGAGAAAAACTGTTTTTT. It yields the protein CASSANRGRGEKLFF.

This chain links TRBV6-5 with TRBJ2-7; the match to TRBD1 covers 7 bases. The V segment lost 3 bases and the J segment 3 bases; nucleotides outside the gene matches: 5. CDR3 length: 14 residues. Germline values: CDR1 MNHEY, CDR2 SVGAGI. The CDR3 DNA sequence: TGTGCCAGCAGTTATCGGGGACAGCGCTACGAGCAGTACTTC. This sequence encodes CASSYRGQRYEQYF.

The chain couples TRBV29-1 to TRBJ2-6; 14 nucleotides match TRBD2. J gave up 2 bases and V 3 bases, and 6 bases lay outside the gene matches. This CDR3 contains 18 residues. From germline, CDR1 is SQVTM and CDR2 ANQGSEA. As DNA, the CDR3 is TGCAGCGTTGAGGGGACTAGCGGGAGCGGGGCTGGGGCCAACGTCCTGACTTTC. It yields the protein CSVEGTSGSGAGANVLTF.

This clone has just one count. This chain uses TRBV28 with TRBJ2-4; the match to TRBD2 covers 8 bases. Per germline, CDR1 MDHEN and CDR2 SYDVKM. The CDR3 has 17 residues. The junction had 12 bases not matched to a gene; V was cut back by 1 base and J by 7 bases. CDR3 residues: CASSLYIAGSEGNIQYF. CDR3 bases: TGTGCCAGCAGTTTATACATAGCGGGATCGGAAGGGAACATTCAGTACTTC.

This chain joins TRBV5-4 and TRBJ2-7, with 10 bases fitting TRBD2. From germline, CDR1 is SGHNT and CDR2 YYREEE (reference sequence). This CDR3 is built from 16 residues. With V trimmed by 0 bases and J by 3 bases, 6 bases remained unmatched. Written as DNA, the CDR3 is TGTGCCAGCAGCTTGGGAGGGGCTAGCGGGAGCTACGAGCAGTACTTC. Residues: CASSLGGASGSYEQYF.

This clone was counted once. The V call is TRBV6-1, the J call TRBJ2-1, with a weak D call TRBD1 (5 bases). The CDR3 contains 17 residues. Germline values: CDR1 MNHNS, CDR2 SASEGT. Trimming pared 4 bases from V and 0 bases from J, leaving 16 bases between. CDR3 sequence reads: CASSGWGVESSYNEQFF. DNA for the CDR3: TGTGCCAGCAGTGGGTGGGGCGTGGAGAGCTCCTACAATGAGCAGTTCTTC.

This chain links TRBV10-2 with TRBJ2-1, with a weak D call TRBD2 (5 bases). Trimming removed 10 bases at V and 8 bases at J, with 12 bases between. The germline gives CDR1 WSHSY, CDR2 SAAADI. The CDR3 has 11 amino acids. CDR3 nucleotides: TGCGCCACCGAACTAGGCTATGAGCAGTTCTTC. It specifies CATELGYEQFF.

The V call is TRBV4-1, the J call TRBJ2-1; TRBD2 matches at 13 bases. The CDR3 length is 18 residues. Germline CDR1 is MGHRA and CDR2 is YSYEKL. V lost 4 bases, J lost 0 bases, and 6 bases stayed unmatched. CDR3 loop: CASSLGLAGFSSYNEQFF. The CDR3 DNA sequence: TGCGCCAGCAGCCTGGGACTAGCGGGATTTAGCTCCTACAATGAGCAGTTCTTC.

The chain combines TRBV19 with TRBJ2-7; 14 bases map to TRBD2. The CDR3 is made up of 16 amino acids. V lost 8 bases, J lost 2 bases, and 8 bases stayed unmatched. CDR1 is LNHDA and CDR2 is SQIVND in the germline V gene (reference sequence). CDR3 sequence reads: CASSSGTSGGPYEQYF. The CDR3 coding sequence is TGTGCCAGTTCCTCCGGGACTAGCGGGGGACCCTACGAGCAGTACTTC.

Note on this clone: Compared with germline, one end of the junction differs, possibly owing to a read error. This chain connects TRBV2 to TRBJ2-2, with D maybe TRBD1 (5 bases). Germline V gene data show CDR1 as SNHLY and CDR2 as FYNNEI. The CDR3 loop spans 14 amino acids. The CDR3 protein is CASREDRNTGELFF. CDR3 DNA: TGTGCCAGCAGAGAAGACAGGAACACCGGGGAGCTGTTTTTT.